These 10 T cell receptor beta chains came from one sample sequenced in a study of blood T cell repertoires in COVID-19. Here immunoSEQ multiplex PCR was the method, and the copy in TCRdb shows in-frame clones only, minus some. The sample lists 55,000 to 65,000 clones, roughly 78% seen once, with around 3.2% in the top ten. Sequencing was performed on peripheral blood. The receptor source for this set is a man in his 60s with acute or convalescent COVID-19.

The chain links TRBV5-1 to TRBJ2-1; 7 nucleotides align to TRBD1. CDR1 is SGHRS and CDR2 is YFSETQ in the germline V gene. This CDR3 contains 15 residues. V lost 4 bases, J lost 0 bases, and 4 bases stayed unmatched. CDR3 residues: CASSGGQSSYNEQFF. The CDR3 DNA is TGCGCCAGCAGCGGGGGACAGAGCTCCTACAATGAGCAGTTCTTC.

The chain couples TRBV5-1 to TRBJ2-1; TRBD2 might be the D (6 bases). The germline V gene encodes CDR1 SGHRS and CDR2 YFSETQ. V lost 7 bases and J 7 bases, leaving 18 bases between the germline ends. CDR3 length: 14 amino acids. The CDR3 spells CASGLGAGANEQFF. The CDR3 DNA sequence: TGCGCCAGCGGACTTGGAGCGGGTGCGAATGAGCAGTTCTTC.

V and J are TRBV3-1 (or the pseudogene TRBV3-2) and TRBJ2-7, with D tentatively TRBD2 (5 bases). The CDR3 runs 16 residues. The germline CDR1 and CDR2 sequences are LGHDT and YNNKEL (reference sequence). Trimming took off 0 bases at V and 3 bases at J, with 15 bases between the two ends. Here the CDR3 DNA reads TGTGCCAGCAGCCAAGATGTAGGGAGTGGTGGCTACGAGCAGTACTTC. Translation gives CASSQDVGSGGYEQYF.

The chain combines TRBV30 with TRBJ1-4; 11 nucleotides agree with TRBD1. CDR1 is GTSNPN, CDR2 SVGIG, per germline (reference sequence). CDR3 length: 13 amino acids. Losses at the gene ends were 5 bases for V and 8 bases for J; bases not matched to a gene: 4. CDR3 DNA sequence: TGTGCCTGGGGACAGGGGGCCCGGGAAAAACTGTTTTTT. As protein: CAWGQGAREKLFF.

The chain is built from TRBV28 and TRBJ1-4; possible D gene TRBD1, 6 bases. Trimming left V 10 bases short and J 7 bases short, with 19 bases between. Germline V gene sequence: CDR1 MDHEN, CDR2 SYDVKM. The CDR3 covers 14 residues. The CDR3 loop reads CATFPQGKSEKLFF. The CDR3 DNA is TGTGCCACCTTTCCACAGGGAAAAAGTGAAAAACTGTTTTTT.

This rearrangement joins TRBV4-2 to TRBJ2-4; D is possibly TRBD1 (6 bases). The CDR3 spans 14 residues. Deletions cut 1 base from V and 6 bases from J, with 10 bases between. Germline CDR1 is LGHNA and CDR2 is YNFKEQ. The CDR3 sequence: CASSQGRQVNIQYF. CDR3 DNA sequence: TGTGCCAGCAGCCAAGGTAGACAGGTAAACATTCAGTACTTC.

This clone was seen once. The rearrangement uses TRBV3-1 (or the pseudogene TRBV3-2) and TRBJ1-6; D may be TRBD1 (5 bases). Germline CDR1 LGHDT, CDR2 YNNKEL (reference sequence). The V end lost 4 bases, the J end lost 7 bases, and 8 bases lay between the germline ends. The CDR3 totals 13 residues. The CDR3 coding sequence is TGTGCCAGCAGCCTCCGGGGGAATTCACCCCTCCACTTT. As protein: CASSLRGNSPLHF.

The chain recombines TRBV7-2 with TRBJ2-7; D unclear. The germline gives CDR1 SGHTA, CDR2 FQGNSA. This CDR3 region has 12 residues. Trimming shortened V by 2 bases and J by 3 bases, and 5 bases separated the two germline ends. CDR3 coding DNA: TGTGCCAGCAGCTTAATATTCTACGAGCAGTACTTC. This codes for CASSLIFYEQYF.

The V call is TRBV7-2, the J call TRBJ2-5, with 10 positions matching TRBD2. Unmatched junction bases numbered 11, after V lost 5 bases and J lost 5 bases. Germline CDR1 SGHTA, CDR2 FQGNSA. CDR3 length: 16 amino acids. In nucleotides, the CDR3 is TGTGCCAGCAGCCCAGAAGCGGGAGGGCCCTCTGAGACCCAGTACTTC. Its translation: CASSPEAGGPSETQYF.

This sequence joins TRBV19 and TRBJ2-5, with TRBD1 identical over 10 bases. This CDR3 region has 13 residues. Unmatched junction bases numbered 5, after V lost 10 bases and J lost 3 bases. The germline gives CDR1 LNHDA, CDR2 SQIVND (reference sequence). This CDR3 reads CATRGTGEETQYF. The CDR3 DNA is TGTGCCACCCGAGGGACAGGGGAAGAGACCCAGTACTTC.